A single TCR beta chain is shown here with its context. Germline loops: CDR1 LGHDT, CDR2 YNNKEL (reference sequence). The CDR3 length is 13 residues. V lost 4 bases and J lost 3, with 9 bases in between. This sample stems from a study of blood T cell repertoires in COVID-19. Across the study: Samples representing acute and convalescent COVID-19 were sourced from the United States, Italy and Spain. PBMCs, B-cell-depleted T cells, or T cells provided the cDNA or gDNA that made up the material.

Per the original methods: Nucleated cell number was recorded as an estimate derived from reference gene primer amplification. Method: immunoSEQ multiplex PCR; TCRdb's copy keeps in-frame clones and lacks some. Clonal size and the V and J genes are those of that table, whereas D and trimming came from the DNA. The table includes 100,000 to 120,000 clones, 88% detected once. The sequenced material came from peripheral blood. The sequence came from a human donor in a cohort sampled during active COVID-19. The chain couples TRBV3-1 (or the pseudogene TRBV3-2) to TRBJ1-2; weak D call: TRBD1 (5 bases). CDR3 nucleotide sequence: TGTGCCAGCAGCCCTACAGGATACTATGGCTACACCTTC. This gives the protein CASSPTGYYGYTF.